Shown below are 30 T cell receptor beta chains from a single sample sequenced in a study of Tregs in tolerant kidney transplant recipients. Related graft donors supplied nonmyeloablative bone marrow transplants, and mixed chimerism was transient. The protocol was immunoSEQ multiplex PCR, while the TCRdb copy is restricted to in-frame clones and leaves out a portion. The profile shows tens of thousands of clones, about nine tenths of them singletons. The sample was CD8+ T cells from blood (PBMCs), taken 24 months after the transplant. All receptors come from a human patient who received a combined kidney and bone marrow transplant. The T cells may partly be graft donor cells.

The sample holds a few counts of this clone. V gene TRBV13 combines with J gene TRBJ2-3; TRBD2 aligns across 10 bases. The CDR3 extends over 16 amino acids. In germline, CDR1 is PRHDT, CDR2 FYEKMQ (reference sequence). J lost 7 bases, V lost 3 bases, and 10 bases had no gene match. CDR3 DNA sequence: TGTGCCAGCAGCTTGCTCCATAGCGGGAGGACGAATACGCAGTATTTT. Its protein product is CASSLLHSGRTNTQYF.

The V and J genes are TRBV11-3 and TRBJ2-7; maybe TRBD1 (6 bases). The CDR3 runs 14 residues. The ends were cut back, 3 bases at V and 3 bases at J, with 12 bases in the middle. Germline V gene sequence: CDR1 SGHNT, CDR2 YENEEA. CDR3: CASSLNRVGYEQYF. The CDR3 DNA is TGTGCCAGCAGCTTGAACAGGGTGGGCTACGAGCAGTACTTC.

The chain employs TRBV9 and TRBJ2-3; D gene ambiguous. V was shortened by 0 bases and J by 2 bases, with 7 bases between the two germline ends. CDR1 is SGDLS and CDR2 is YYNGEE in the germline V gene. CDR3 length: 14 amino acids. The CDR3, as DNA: TGTGCCAGCAGCGTAGACGGTAACACAGATACGCAGTATTTT. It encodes CASSVDGNTDTQYF.

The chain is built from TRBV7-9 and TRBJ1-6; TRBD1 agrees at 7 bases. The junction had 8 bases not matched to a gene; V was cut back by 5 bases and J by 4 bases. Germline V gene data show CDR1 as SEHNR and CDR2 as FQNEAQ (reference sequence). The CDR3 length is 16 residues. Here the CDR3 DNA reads TGTGCCAGCAGCGGAAAGGGGGCGGCTTATAATTCACCCCTCCACTTT. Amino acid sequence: CASSGKGAAYNSPLHF.

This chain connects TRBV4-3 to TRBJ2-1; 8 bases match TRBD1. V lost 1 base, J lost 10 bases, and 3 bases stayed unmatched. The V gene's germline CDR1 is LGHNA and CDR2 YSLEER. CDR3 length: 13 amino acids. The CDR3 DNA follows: TGCGCCAGCAGCCAAGGGGACAGGTGGGAGCAGTTCTTC. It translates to CASSQGDRWEQFF.

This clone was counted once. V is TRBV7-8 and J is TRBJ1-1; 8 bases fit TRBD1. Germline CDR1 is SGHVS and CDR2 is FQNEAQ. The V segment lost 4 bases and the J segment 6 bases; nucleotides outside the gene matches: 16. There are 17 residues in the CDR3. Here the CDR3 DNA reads TGTGCCAGCAGCTGGATAGTTCCGGGACAGGAACCTCCTGAAGCTTTCTTT. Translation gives CASSWIVPGQEPPEAFF.

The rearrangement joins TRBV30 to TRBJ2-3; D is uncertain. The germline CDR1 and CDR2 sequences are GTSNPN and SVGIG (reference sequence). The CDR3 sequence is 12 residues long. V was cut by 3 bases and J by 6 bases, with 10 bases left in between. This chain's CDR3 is CAWSLQVDTQYF. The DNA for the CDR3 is TGTGCCTGGAGCCTCCAGGTGGATACGCAGTATTTT.

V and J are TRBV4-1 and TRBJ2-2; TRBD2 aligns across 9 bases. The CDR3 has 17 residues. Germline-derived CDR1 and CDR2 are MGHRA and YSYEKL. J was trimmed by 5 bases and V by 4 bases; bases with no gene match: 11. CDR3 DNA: TGCGCCAGCAGCCTATTAGCGGGAGTAAGGAGAACCGGGGAGCTGTTTTTT. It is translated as CASSLLAGVRRTGELFF.

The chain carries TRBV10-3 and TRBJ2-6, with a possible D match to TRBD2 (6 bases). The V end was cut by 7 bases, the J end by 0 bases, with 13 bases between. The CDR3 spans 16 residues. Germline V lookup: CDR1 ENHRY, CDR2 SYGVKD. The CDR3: CAIKDVRDSGANVLTF. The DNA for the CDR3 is TGTGCCATCAAAGACGTGCGGGACTCTGGGGCCAACGTCCTGACTTTC.

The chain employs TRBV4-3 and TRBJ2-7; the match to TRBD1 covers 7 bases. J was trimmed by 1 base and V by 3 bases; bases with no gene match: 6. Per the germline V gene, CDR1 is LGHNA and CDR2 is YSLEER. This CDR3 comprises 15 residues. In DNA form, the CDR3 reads TGCGCCAGCAGCCAGCCAGACAGGGCATCCTACGAGCAGTACTTC. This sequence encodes CASSQPDRASYEQYF.

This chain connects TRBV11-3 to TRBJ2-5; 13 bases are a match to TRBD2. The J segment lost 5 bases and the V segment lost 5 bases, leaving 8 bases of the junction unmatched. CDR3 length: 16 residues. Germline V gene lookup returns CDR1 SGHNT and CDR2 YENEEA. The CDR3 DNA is TGTGCCAGCAGCCCCTGGACTAGCGGGAGTGCGGAGACCCAGTACTTC. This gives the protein CASSPWTSGSAETQYF.

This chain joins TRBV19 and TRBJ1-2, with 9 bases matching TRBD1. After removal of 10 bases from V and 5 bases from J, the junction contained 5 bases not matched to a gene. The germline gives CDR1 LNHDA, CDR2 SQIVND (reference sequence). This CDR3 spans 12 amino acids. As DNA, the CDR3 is TGTGCCACTACAGGGGGCTGGTATGGCTACACCTTC. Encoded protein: CATTGGWYGYTF.

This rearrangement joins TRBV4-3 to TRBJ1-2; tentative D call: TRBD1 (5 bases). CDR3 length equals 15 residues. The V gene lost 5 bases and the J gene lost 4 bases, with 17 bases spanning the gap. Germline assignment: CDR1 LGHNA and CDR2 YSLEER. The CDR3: CASSKRSGASYGYTF. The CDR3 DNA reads TGCGCCAGCAGCAAACGAAGCGGGGCGAGCTATGGCTACACCTTC.

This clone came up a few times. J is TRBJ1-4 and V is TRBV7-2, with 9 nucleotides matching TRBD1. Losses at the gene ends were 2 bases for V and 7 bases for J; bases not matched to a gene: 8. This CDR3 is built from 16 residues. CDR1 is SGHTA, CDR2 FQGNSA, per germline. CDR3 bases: TGTGCCAGCAGCTTAACAGGGGGCGTTCGAAGTGAAAAACTGTTTTTT. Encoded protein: CASSLTGGVRSEKLFF.

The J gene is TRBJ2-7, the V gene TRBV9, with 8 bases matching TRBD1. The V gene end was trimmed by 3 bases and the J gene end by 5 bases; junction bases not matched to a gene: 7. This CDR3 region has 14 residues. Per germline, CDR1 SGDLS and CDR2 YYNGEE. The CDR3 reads CASSERDRSDEQYF. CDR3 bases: TGTGCCAGCAGCGAAAGGGACAGGTCCGACGAGCAGTACTTC.

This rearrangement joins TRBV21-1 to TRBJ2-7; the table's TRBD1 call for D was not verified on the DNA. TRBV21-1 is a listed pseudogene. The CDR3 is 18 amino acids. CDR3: CASSSYRDSVPGSYEQYF. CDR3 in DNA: TGTGCCAGCAGCTCATACCGGGACAGCGTTCCTGGTTCCTACGAGCAGTACTTC.

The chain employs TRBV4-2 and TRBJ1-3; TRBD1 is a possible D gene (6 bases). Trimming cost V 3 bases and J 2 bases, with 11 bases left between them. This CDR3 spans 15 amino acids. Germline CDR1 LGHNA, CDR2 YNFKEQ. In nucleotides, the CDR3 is TGTGCCAGCAGCCATCAAAACAGGGCTGGAAACACCATATATTTT. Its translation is CASSHQNRAGNTIYF.

The CDR3: CASSPGTSYDEQFF. The CDR3 DNA follows: TGTGCCAGCAGCCCCGGGACTAGCTATGATGAGCAGTTCTTC. The chain links TRBV7-9 to TRBJ2-1, with 9 bases aligning to TRBD2. Trimming at V came to 5 bases and at J to 8 bases, leaving 7 bases not matched to a gene. Germline loops: CDR1 SEHNR, CDR2 FQNEAQ (reference sequence). The CDR3 is 14 residues long. Drawing the rest from reference TRBV7-9 and TRBJ2-1, the complete variable domain is DTGVSQNPRHKITKRGQNVTFRCDPISEHNRLYWYRQTLGQGPEFLTYFQNEAQLEKSRLLSDRFSAERPKGSFSTLEIQRTEQGDSAMYLCASSPGTSYDEQFFGPGTRLTVL.

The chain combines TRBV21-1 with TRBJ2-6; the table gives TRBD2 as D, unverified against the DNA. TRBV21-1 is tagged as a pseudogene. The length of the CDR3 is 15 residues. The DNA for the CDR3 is TGTGCCAGCAGCAAAGTACGGGCTGGGGCCAACGTCCTGACTTTC. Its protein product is CASSKVRAGANVLTF.

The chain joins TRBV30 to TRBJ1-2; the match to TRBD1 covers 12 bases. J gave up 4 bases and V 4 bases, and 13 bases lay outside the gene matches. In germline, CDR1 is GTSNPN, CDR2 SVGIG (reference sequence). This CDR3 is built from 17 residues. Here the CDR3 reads CAWKTGTGGPELYGYTF. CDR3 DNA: TGTGCCTGGAAGACCGGGACAGGGGGCCCTGAACTCTATGGCTACACCTTC.

CDR3: CASSTTSGSLYEQYF. The CDR3 nucleotides are TGTGCCAGTAGTACCACTAGCGGGAGTCTCTACGAGCAGTACTTC. The chain couples TRBV19 to TRBJ2-7; 11 positions match TRBD2. Germline values: CDR1 LNHDA, CDR2 SQIVND (reference sequence). This CDR3 spans 15 amino acids. Trimming at V came to 4 bases and at J to 3 bases, leaving 5 bases not matched to a gene.

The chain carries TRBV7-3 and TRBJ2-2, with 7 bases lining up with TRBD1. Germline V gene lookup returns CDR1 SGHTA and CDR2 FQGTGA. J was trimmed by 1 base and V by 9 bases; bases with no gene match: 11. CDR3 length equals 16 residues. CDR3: CAREAPGQMNTGELFF. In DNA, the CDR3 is TGTGCCAGGGAGGCACCGGGACAGATGAACACCGGGGAGCTGTTTTTT.

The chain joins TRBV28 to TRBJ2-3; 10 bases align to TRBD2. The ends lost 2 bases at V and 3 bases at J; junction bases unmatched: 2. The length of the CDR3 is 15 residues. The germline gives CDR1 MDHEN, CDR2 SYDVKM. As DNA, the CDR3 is TGTGCCAGCAGTTTAACTAGCGGGGTAACAGATACGCAGTATTTT. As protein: CASSLTSGVTDTQYF.

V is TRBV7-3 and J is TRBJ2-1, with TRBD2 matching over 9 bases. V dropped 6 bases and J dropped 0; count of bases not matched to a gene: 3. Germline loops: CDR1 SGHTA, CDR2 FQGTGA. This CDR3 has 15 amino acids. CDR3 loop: CASRGLASSYNEQFF. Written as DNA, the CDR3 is TGTGCCAGCAGAGGACTAGCGAGCTCCTACAATGAGCAGTTCTTC.

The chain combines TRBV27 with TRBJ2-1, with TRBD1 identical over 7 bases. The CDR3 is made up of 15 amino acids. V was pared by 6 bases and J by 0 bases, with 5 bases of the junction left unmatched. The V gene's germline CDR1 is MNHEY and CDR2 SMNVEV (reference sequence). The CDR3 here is CASSNRQGSYNEQFF. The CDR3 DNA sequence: TGTGCCAGCAGCAATCGACAGGGCTCCTACAATGAGCAGTTCTTC.

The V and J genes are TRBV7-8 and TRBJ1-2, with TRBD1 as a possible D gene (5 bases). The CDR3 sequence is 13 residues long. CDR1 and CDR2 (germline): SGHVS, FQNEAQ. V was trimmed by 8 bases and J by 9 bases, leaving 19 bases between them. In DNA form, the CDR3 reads TGTGCCAGCGCGCCTATCGACAGTTATCGCTACACCTTC. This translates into CASAPIDSYRYTF.

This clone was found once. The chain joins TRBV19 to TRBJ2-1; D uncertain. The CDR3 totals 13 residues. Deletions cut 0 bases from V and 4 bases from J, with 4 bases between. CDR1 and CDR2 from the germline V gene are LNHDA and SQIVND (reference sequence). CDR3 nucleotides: TGTGCCAGTAGTATAGACTTTTACAATGAGCAGTTCTTC. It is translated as CASSIDFYNEQFF.

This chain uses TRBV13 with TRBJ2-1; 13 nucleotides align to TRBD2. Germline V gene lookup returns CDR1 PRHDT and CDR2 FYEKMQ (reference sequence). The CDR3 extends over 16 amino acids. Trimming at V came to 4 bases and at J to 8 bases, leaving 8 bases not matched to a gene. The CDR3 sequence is CASSSKLAGGPDEQFF. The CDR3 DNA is TGTGCCAGCAGCTCCAAACTAGCGGGAGGGCCGGATGAGCAGTTCTTC.

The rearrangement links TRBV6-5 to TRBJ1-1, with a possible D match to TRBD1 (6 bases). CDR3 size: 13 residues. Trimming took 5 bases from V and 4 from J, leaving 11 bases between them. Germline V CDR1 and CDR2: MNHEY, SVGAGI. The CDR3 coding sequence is TGTGCCAGCAGTCCCGGACAGATCACTGAAGCTTTCTTT. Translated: CASSPGQITEAFF.

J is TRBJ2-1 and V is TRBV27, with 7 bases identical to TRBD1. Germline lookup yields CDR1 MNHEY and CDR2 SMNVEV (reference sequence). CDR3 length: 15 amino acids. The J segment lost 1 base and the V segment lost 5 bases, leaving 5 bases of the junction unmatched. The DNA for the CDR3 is TGTGCCAGCAGTAATAGGGACAGATCCTACAATGAGCAGTTCTTC. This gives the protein CASSNRDRSYNEQFF.